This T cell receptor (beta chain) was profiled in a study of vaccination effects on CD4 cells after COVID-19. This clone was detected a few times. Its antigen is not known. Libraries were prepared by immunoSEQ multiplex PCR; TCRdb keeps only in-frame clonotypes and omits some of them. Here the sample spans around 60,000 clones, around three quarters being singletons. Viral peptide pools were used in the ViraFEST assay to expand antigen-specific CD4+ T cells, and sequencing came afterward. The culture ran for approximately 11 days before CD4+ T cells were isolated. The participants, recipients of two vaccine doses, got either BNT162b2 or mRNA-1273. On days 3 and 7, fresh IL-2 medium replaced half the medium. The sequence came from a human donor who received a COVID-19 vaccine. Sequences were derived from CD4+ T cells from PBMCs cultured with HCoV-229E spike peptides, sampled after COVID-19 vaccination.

The CDR3 spells CASSPADGFYEQYV. CDR3 DNA sequence: TGTGCCAGCTCACCGGCAGACGGGTTCTACGAGCAGTACGTC. The rearrangement joins TRBV18 to TRBJ2-7; no definite D call. Trimming pared 3 bases from V and 3 bases from J, leaving 12 bases between. The CDR3 spans 14 residues. Germline CDR1 and CDR2: KGHSH and LQKENI.